The 5 T cell receptor beta chains below come from one sample, sequenced in a study of regulatory dendritic cells for organ transplantation. Assay used: immunoSEQ multiplex PCR; TCRdb lists only in-frame clones, some missing. In the table there are 25,000 to 30,000 clones, roughly 85% of which are singletons. The sample comprised memory CD4+ T cells from blood. Subset in this sample: CD45RO+ memory T cells. All receptors come from a human donor in good health.

The genes are TRBV6-5 and TRBJ1-6, with D maybe TRBD1 (6 bases). Germline CDR1 reads MNHEY; CDR2 reads SVGAGI. Trimming left V 2 bases short and J 7 bases short, with 15 bases between. The CDR3 sequence is 16 residues long. The CDR3: CASSYHPRGSNSPLHF. The CDR3 nucleotides read TGTGCCAGCAGTTACCACCCGAGGGGGTCGAATTCACCCCTCCACTTT.

The chain links TRBV7-3 to TRBJ1-1; perhaps TRBD1 as D (5 bases). V was cut by 4 bases and J by 3 bases, with 12 bases left in between. Germline V lookup: CDR1 SGHTA, CDR2 FQGTGA. This CDR3 comprises 14 residues. The CDR3 DNA sequence: TGTGCCAGCAGCTCGGGGGGGAAGGACACTGAAGCTTTCTTT. The encoded protein is CASSSGGKDTEAFF.

The chain uses TRBV4-3 and TRBJ2-1; D not certain. Germline loops: CDR1 LGHNA, CDR2 YSLEER. This CDR3 region has 16 residues. Between the trimmed V and J ends, which lost 1 base and 5 bases, there was a span of 15 bases. CDR3 nucleotides: TGCGCCAGCAGCCAAGTCTTGGGTTCCTACAACAATGAGCAGTTCTTC. As protein: CASSQVLGSYNNEQFF.

The chain employs TRBV6-5 and TRBJ2-3, with D possibly matching TRBD2 (5 bases). V gave up 6 bases and J gave up 2 bases, with 12 bases separating them. Germline V gene sequence: CDR1 MNHEY, CDR2 SVGAGI. The CDR3 runs to 14 residues. The CDR3 DNA sequence: TGTGCCAGCAGGAGCGGATGGGCCACAGATACGCAGTATTTT. Translation: CASRSGWATDTQYF.

The genes are TRBV29-1 and TRBJ2-3; D is possibly TRBD1 or TRBD2 (5 bases each). This CDR3 is 16 amino acids long. The V end was cut by 5 bases, the J end by 2 bases, with 20 bases between. CDR1 and CDR2 (germline): SQVTM, ANQGSEA. This chain's CDR3 is CSVRRRGSHYTDTQYF. CDR3 DNA: TGCAGCGTTCGCCGCCGGGGCTCACACTACACAGATACGCAGTATTTT.